This T cell receptor beta chain was recovered during a study of T cell repertoires in cytomegalovirus infection. Study overall: Both a matching HLA type and CMV infection were indicated by public TCR beta signatures. Points from the study as a whole: CMV carriers having the relevant HLA were flagged by cumulative public TCR beta family frequency. The ex vivo response showed dominance by HLA-C-restricted CMV-specific TCR beta clonotypes.

Germline V gene sequence: CDR1 SGHTA, CDR2 FQGTGA. V was clipped by 5 bases and J by 12 bases, with 11 bases between them. The CDR3 is made up of 11 amino acids. The table lists this clonotype with a count of one. As yet, its antigen is unknown. Using its own MiXCR run on the reads, TCRdb lists one record per CDR3 protein. The sample has roughly 300,000 distinct CDR3 sequences, 20% to 30% seen once. The clonotype was recovered from a human donor in good health (CMV status not recorded). Some clones in this sample may be carry-over from other donors' samples. The sample consisted of PBMCs. The chain couples TRBV7-3 to TRBJ2-1; D may be TRBD1 or TRBD2 (6 bases each). Here the CDR3 reads CASSGRGPQFF. The CDR3 coding sequence is TGTGCCAGCAGCGGCCGGGGGCCGCAGTTCTTC.